Below are 32 T cell receptor beta chains sequenced from a single sample in a study of Graves' ophthalmopathy and Graves' hyperthyroidism. Amplified material comprised TCR beta CDR3 regions derived from RNA transcripts. Second-round multiplex PCR came after first-round RT-PCR with HTBI primers. From the multiplex PCR reads, TCRdb called clonotypes with MiXCR, one entry per CDR3 protein. This sample has about 740,000 distinct CDR3 sequences, with roughly two fifths found just once. Sequencing was done on a sample of peripheral blood. Receptor source: an adult man with Graves' ophthalmopathy.

The chain recombines TRBV25-1 with TRBJ2-5, with D tentatively TRBD1 or TRBD2 (5 bases each). Germline V CDR1 and CDR2: MGHDK, SYGVNS. With 7 bases removed from V and 5 bases from J, the gap between germline ends came to 17 bases. The CDR3 is 14 residues long. The CDR3 DNA reads TGTGCCAGCACCACCGGGACGTTTACGGAGACCCAGTACTTC. It translates to CASTTGTFTETQYF.

Many counts were recorded for this clonotype. The chain couples TRBV10-3 to TRBJ1-1; 9 nucleotides match TRBD1. The CDR3 has 14 amino acids. Looked up from germline, CDR1 is ENHRY and CDR2 is SYGVKD. V lost 7 bases to trimming and J lost 4 bases; unmatched junction nucleotides: 7. The CDR3 sequence: CAINPQGAGTEAFF. CDR3 DNA sequence: TGTGCCATCAACCCACAGGGGGCTGGCACTGAAGCTTTCTTT.

As regards this clonotype: An end of the junction does not agree with germline; a read error may underlie this. V gene TRBV7-2 combines with J gene TRBJ2-7; 15 bases fit TRBD2. Germline CDR1 and CDR2: SGHTA and FQGNSA. The CDR3 length is 14 residues. CDR3: CAGSSGLAGGEQYF. CDR3 DNA: TGTGCCGGCAGCTCCGGACTAGCGGGGGGGGAGCAGTACTTT.

This clonotype was counted only a few times. In DNA form, the CDR3 reads TGTGCCAGCAGTTCGGGAGGGCGAATCTCCTACGAGCAGTACTTC. Its protein product is CASSSGGRISYEQYF. The chain links TRBV2 to TRBJ2-7, with 8 bases identical to TRBD2. V dropped 5 bases and J dropped 0; count of bases not matched to a gene: 6. This CDR3 is 15 amino acids long. Per the germline V gene, CDR1 is SNHLY and CDR2 is FYNNEI.

This chain links TRBV25-1 with TRBJ2-2; D tentatively reads TRBD1 or TRBD2 (6 bases each). The CDR3 totals 13 residues. Per germline, CDR1 MGHDK and CDR2 SYGVNS. Between the trimmed V and J ends, which lost 5 bases and 6 bases, there was a span of 10 bases. The CDR3 DNA is TGTGCCAGCAGTTTCCGGGGGCCCGGGGAGCTGTTTTTT. The encoded protein is CASSFRGPGELFF.

A few counts support this clonotype. A read error may produce the germline difference seen at one junction end. The chain couples TRBV11-1 to TRBJ2-3; D may be TRBD1 (6 bases). Germline CDR1 reads SGHAT; CDR2 reads FQDESV (reference sequence). CDR3 length: 13 residues. In DNA form, the CDR3 reads TGTGCCAGCAGCTTACAGGGGACCACACAGCCCGCTTTT. Its translation: CASSLQGTTQPAF.

V gene TRBV20-1 combines with J gene TRBJ1-5; tentative D call: TRBD1 (6 bases). The CDR3 is 14 amino acids. V was pared by 1 base and J by 2 bases, with 9 bases between. Per germline, CDR1 DFQATT and CDR2 SNEGSKA (reference sequence). The CDR3 loop is CSARGAGGNQPQHF. The CDR3 DNA is TGCAGTGCTAGAGGGGCAGGGGGCAATCAGCCCCAGCATTTT.

This chain uses TRBV2 with TRBJ1-2; TRBD1 might be the D (5 bases). The V gene's germline CDR1 is SNHLY and CDR2 FYNNEI. The CDR3 is 13 residues long. Trimming took 6 bases from V and 6 from J, leaving 14 bases between them. The CDR3 DNA reads as TGTGCCAGCAGCGCCCCAGGGTTGGATGGCTACACCTTC. It codes for CASSAPGLDGYTF.

This clonotype occurred once. This rearrangement joins TRBV7-2 to TRBJ1-5; unclear D gene. The CDR3 has 12 residues. Trimming pared 2 bases from V and 8 bases from J, leaving 7 bases between. Germline CDR1 SGHTA, CDR2 FQGNSA. CDR3: CASSLRAEPQHF. The CDR3, as DNA: TGTGCCAGCAGCTTAAGGGCGGAGCCCCAGCATTTT. Combining the CDR3 with reference TRBV7-2 and TRBJ1-5 gives the whole variable domain GAGVSQSPSNKVTEKGKDVELRCDPISGHTALYWYRQSLGQGLEFLIYFQGNSAPDKSGLPSDRFSAERTGGSVSTLTIQRTQQEDSAVYLCASSLRAEPQHFGDGTRLSIL.

V and J are TRBV29-1 and TRBJ2-5; 8 positions agree with TRBD1. After removal of 6 bases from V and 2 bases from J, the junction contained 5 bases not matched to a gene. Looked up from germline, CDR1 is SQVTM and CDR2 is ANQGSEA. This CDR3 region has 13 residues. CDR3 residues: CSVTGQGQETQYF. The CDR3 coding sequence is TGCAGCGTGACCGGACAGGGACAAGAGACCCAGTACTTC.

The rearrangement joins TRBV7-3 to TRBJ1-6; 10 bases agree with TRBD1. The V gene end was trimmed by 5 bases and the J gene end by 9 bases; junction bases not matched to a gene: 4. This CDR3 contains 14 residues. Germline loops: CDR1 SGHTA, CDR2 FQGTGA. The chain's CDR3 is CASSQGQGISPLHF. DNA for the CDR3: TGTGCCAGCAGCCAGGGACAGGGGATTTCACCCCTCCACTTT.

A word on this clonotype: A much larger clone lies one base from this, so it may be a read error. This chain joins TRBV29-1 and TRBJ2-7; maybe TRBD1 (6 bases). CDR3 length: 12 residues. The V and J ends lost 2 bases and 6 bases respectively, with 11 bases between them. Germline-derived CDR1 and CDR2 are SQVTM and ANQGSEA. CDR3 DNA: TGCAGCGTTGAAACAGGGACGGCCGAGCAGTACTTC. Its protein is CSVETGTAEQYF.

Regarding this clonotype: It is likely a read error, because the conserved phenylalanine at the end of the CDR3 is missing. The V call is TRBV7-2, the J call TRBJ2-6; TRBD2 aligns across 12 bases. The CDR3 contains 17 residues. Germline V gene data show CDR1 as SGHTA and CDR2 as FQGNSA. CDR3 amino acids: CASKSSGGAAGANVLTL. The CDR3 region has the DNA TGCGCCAGCAAATCTAGCGGGGGGGCAGCAGGGGCCAACGTCCTGACTCTC.

This clonotype was observed at least ten times. The chain has TRBV7-9 and TRBJ2-7; 12 nucleotides match TRBD2. The CDR3 has 15 amino acids. Germline lookup yields CDR1 SEHNR and CDR2 FQNEAQ (reference sequence). Unmatched junction bases numbered 4, after V lost 5 bases and J lost 2 bases. CDR3 sequence reads: CASSLGLAGPYEQYF. The DNA for the CDR3 is TGTGCCAGCAGCCTGGGACTAGCGGGTCCCTACGAGCAGTACTTC.

V is TRBV20-1 and J is TRBJ2-7; 9 nucleotides line up with TRBD1. CDR3 length equals 15 residues. CDR1 and CDR2 (germline): DFQATT, SNEGSKA (reference sequence). J gave up 4 bases and V 0 bases, and 7 bases lay outside the gene matches. The CDR3 nucleotides read TGCAGTGCTAGAGATGGGACAGGGCCACCGTACGAGCAGTACTTC. It yields the protein CSARDGTGPPYEQYF.

This clonotype was detected once. J is TRBJ2-7 and V is TRBV20-1; possibly TRBD1 for D (6 bases). Between the trimmed V and J ends, which lost 3 bases and 6 bases, there was a span of 18 bases. The CDR3 length is 14 residues. From germline, CDR1 is DFQATT and CDR2 SNEGSKA (reference sequence). Here the CDR3 reads CSASPRGTSGEQYF. The CDR3 bases are TGCAGTGCTAGTCCCAGGGGAACCTCGGGCGAGCAGTACTTC.

This clonotype was counted ten times or more. This rearrangement joins TRBV7-9 to TRBJ2-5; 9 bases are shared with TRBD2. In germline, CDR1 is SEHNR, CDR2 FQNEAQ (reference sequence). With 5 bases clipped from V and 3 bases from J, the junction kept 7 bases outside the gene matches. This CDR3 contains 15 residues. The CDR3 DNA is TGTGCCAGCAGCAGGAGCGGGGGGACAAAAGAGACCCAGTACTTC. It codes for CASSRSGGTKETQYF.

This clonotype was picked up many times. The V and J genes are TRBV11-2 and TRBJ2-5; weak D call: TRBD2 (5 bases). Germline-derived CDR1 and CDR2 are SGHAT and FQNNGV. The CDR3 sequence is 13 residues long. Trimming stripped 6 bases from V and 1 base from J, with 9 bases between. For the CDR3, the DNA is TGTGCCAGCAGTCGAGGGTTCCAAGAGACCCAGTACTTC. Its protein product is CASSRGFQETQYF.

V and J are TRBV11-1 and TRBJ1-2, with 7 bases lining up with TRBD1. Per the germline V gene, CDR1 is SGHAT and CDR2 is FQDESV (reference sequence). This CDR3 comprises 14 residues. The J segment lost 6 bases and the V segment lost 3 bases, leaving 7 bases of the junction unmatched. The CDR3 region has the DNA TGTGCCAGCAGCTTCGTTGGGACAGTGAATGGCTACACCTTC. Translating gives CASSFVGTVNGYTF.

This clonotype occurred a few times. The J gene is TRBJ2-5, the V gene TRBV12-3 or TRBV12-4, with 14 bases lining up with TRBD2. Trimming at V came to 5 bases and at J to 1 base, leaving 3 bases not matched to a gene. CDR3 length: 16 amino acids. The CDR3 region has the DNA TGTGCCAGCAGTCCAGGGACTAGCGGGGGCCAAGAGACCCAGTACTTC. Protein: CASSPGTSGGQETQYF.

The genes are TRBV7-9 and TRBJ1-4; D is ambiguous. Germline lookup yields CDR1 SEHNR and CDR2 FQNEAQ (reference sequence). The CDR3 extends over 14 amino acids. Trimming took off 1 base at V and 8 bases at J, with 11 bases between the two ends. CDR3 bases: TGTGCCAGCAGCTTAGGTGCAGGTATCGAAAAACTGTTTTTT. This codes for CASSLGAGIEKLFF.

With respect to this clonotype: This may stem from a read error, because a much larger clone lies one nucleotide away. This chain uses TRBV2 with TRBJ1-2, with D unresolved. This CDR3 is 14 amino acids long. Germline-derived CDR1 and CDR2 are SNHLY and FYNNEI. CDR3 sequence reads: CTSRNQTILYGYTF. The CDR3, as DNA: TGTACCAGCCGCAACCAGACCATCCTGTATGGCTACACCTTC.

This clonotype was observed a handful of times. The V gene is TRBV25-1, the J gene TRBJ2-4, with TRBD1 identical over 8 bases. The CDR3 is 15 amino acids. CDR1 and CDR2 from the germline V gene are MGHDK and SYGVNS. V dropped 10 bases and J dropped 0; count of bases not matched to a gene: 8. CDR3 sequence reads: CATQSRGQAKNIQYF. In nucleotides, the CDR3 is TGTGCCACCCAGTCCAGGGGGCAAGCCAAAAACATTCAGTACTTC.

In regard to this clonotype: A clone one base away is much larger, so this may be a read error. The gene calls are TRBV29-1 and TRBJ2-7; 10 bases line up with TRBD1. CDR1 and CDR2 (germline): SQVTM, ANQGSEA. The CDR3 is 17 amino acids. This CDR3 is CSVEDRDRGPSSYGQYF. The CDR3 DNA sequence: TGCAGCGTTGAAGACCGGGACAGGGGACCAAGCTCCTACGGGCAGTACTTC.

The chain uses TRBV29-1 and TRBJ2-7; D unresolved. The CDR3 has 15 residues. V was shortened by 8 bases and J by 7 bases, with 27 bases between the two germline ends. Germline V gene lookup returns CDR1 SQVTM and CDR2 ANQGSEA. CDR3 sequence reads: CSSWTERSSYNEQYF. In DNA, the CDR3 is TGCAGCTCGTGGACGGAACGATCTTCCTACAATGAGCAGTACTTC.

The sample holds a few counts of this clonotype. The chain is built from TRBV5-4 and TRBJ1-5, with TRBD1 matching over 9 bases. Looked up from germline, CDR1 is SGHNT and CDR2 is YYREEE (reference sequence). The junction had 2 bases not matched to a gene; V was cut back by 5 bases and J by 5 bases. This CDR3 contains 13 residues. CDR3 bases: TGTGCCAGCAGTCGACAGGGGGATCAGCCCCAGCATTTT. It translates to CASSRQGDQPQHF.

This clonotype was seen many times. The J gene is TRBJ2-5, the V gene TRBV20-1; 12 positions agree with TRBD1. The CDR3 consists of 14 residues. V trimming: 4 bases; J trimming: 4 bases; junction bases outside the gene matches: 4. Germline V gene sequence: CDR1 DFQATT, CDR2 SNEGSKA (reference sequence). DNA of the CDR3: TGCAGTGCTACTGGGACAGGGGGCCCAGAGACCCAGTACTTC. Encoded protein: CSATGTGGPETQYF.

This clonotype was recorded a few times. The chain employs TRBV14 and TRBJ2-7; TRBD1 matches at 9 bases. Germline V CDR1 and CDR2: SGHDN, FVKESK. With 4 bases clipped from V and 4 bases from J, the junction kept 11 bases outside the gene matches. The CDR3 is 16 residues long. This chain's CDR3 is CASSPTWTGVDYEQYF. The CDR3 DNA sequence: TGTGCCAGCAGCCCCACCTGGACAGGGGTCGATTACGAGCAGTACTTC.

The V and J genes are TRBV14 and TRBJ2-7; maybe TRBD1 (7 bases). The CDR3 contains 15 residues. The germline V gene has CDR1 SGHDN and CDR2 FVKESK. With 4 bases removed from V and 5 bases from J, the gap between germline ends came to 18 bases. The chain's CDR3 is CASSPRTGGSNEQYF. The CDR3, as DNA: TGTGCCAGCAGCCCTCGGACAGGAGGGTCCAACGAGCAGTACTTC.

This clonotype was observed a handful of times. The rearrangement uses TRBV9 and TRBJ2-7, with 8 bases matching TRBD1. With V trimmed by 0 bases and J by 0 bases, 5 bases remained unmatched. The CDR3 length is 16 residues. Germline-derived CDR1 and CDR2 are SGDLS and YYNGEE. The CDR3: CASSVGIGQGSYEQYF. The CDR3 DNA sequence: TGTGCCAGCAGCGTAGGAATAGGACAGGGCTCCTACGAGCAGTACTTC. The whole variable domain, filled in from reference TRBV9 and TRBJ2-7, reads DSGVTQTPKHLITATGQRVTLRCSPRSGDLSVYWYQQSLDQGLQFLIQYYNGEERAKGNILERFSAQQFPDLHSELNLSSLELGDSALYFCASSVGIGQGSYEQYFGPGTRLTVT.

The chain carries TRBV11-2 and TRBJ2-7; D ambiguous. Germline V gene data show CDR1 as SGHAT and CDR2 as FQNNGV. The CDR3 is made up of 14 amino acids. Trimming stripped 5 bases from V and 2 bases from J, with 13 bases between. DNA for the CDR3: TGTGCCAGCAGCCAAAACGACGTCCCCTACGAGCAGTACTTC. It specifies CASSQNDVPYEQYF.

This sequence joins TRBV25-1 and TRBJ1-5; weak D call: TRBD1 (6 bases). Trimming pared 9 bases from V and 2 bases from J, leaving 14 bases between. In germline, CDR1 is MGHDK, CDR2 SYGVNS. The CDR3 is 14 amino acids. The CDR3 spells CASFRGPGNQPQHF. In nucleotides, the CDR3 is TGTGCCAGTTTCAGGGGACCGGGCAATCAGCCCCAGCATTTT.